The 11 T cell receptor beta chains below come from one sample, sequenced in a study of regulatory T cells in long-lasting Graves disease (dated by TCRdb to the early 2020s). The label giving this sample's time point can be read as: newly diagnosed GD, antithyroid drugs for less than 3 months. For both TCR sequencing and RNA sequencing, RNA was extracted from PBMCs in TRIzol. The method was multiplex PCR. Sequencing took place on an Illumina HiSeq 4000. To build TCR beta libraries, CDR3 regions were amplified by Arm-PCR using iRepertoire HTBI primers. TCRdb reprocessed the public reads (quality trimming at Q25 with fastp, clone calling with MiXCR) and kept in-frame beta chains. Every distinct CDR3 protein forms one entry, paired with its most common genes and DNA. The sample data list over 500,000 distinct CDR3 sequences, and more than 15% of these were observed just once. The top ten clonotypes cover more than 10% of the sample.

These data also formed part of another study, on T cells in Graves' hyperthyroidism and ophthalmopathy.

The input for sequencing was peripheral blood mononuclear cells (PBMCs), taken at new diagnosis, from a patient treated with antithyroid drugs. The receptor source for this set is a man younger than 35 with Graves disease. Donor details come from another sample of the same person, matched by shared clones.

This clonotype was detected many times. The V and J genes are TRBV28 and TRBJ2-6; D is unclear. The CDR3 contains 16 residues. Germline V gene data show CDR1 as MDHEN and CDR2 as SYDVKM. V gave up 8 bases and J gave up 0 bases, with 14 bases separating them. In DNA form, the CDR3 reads TGTGCCAGCTGCCCCACCACCTTCTCTGGGGCCAACGTCCTGACTTTC. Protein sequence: CASCPTTFSGANVLTF.

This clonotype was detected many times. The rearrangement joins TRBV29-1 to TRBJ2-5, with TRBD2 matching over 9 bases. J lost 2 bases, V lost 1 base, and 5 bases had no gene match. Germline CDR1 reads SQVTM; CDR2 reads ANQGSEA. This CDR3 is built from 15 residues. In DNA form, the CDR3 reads TGCAGCGTTGAAGTAGCGGGAGTAAGGCAAGAGACCCAGTACTTC. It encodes CSVEVAGVRQETQYF.

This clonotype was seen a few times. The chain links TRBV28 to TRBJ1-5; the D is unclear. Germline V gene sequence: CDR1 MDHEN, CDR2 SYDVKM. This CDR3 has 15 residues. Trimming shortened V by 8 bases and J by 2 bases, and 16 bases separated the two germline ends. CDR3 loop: CASLEQLRGNQPQHF. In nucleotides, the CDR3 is TGTGCCAGCTTAGAACAGCTTCGAGGCAATCAGCCCCAGCATTTT.

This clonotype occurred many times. CDR3 in amino acids: CASSSQTGQPQHF. DNA for the CDR3: TGTGCCAGCAGTTCCCAGACTGGACAGCCCCAGCATTTT. This chain connects TRBV28 to TRBJ1-5; D is unresolved. V dropped 4 bases and J dropped 7 bases, with 11 bases sitting between them. Germline lookup yields CDR1 MDHEN and CDR2 SYDVKM. The CDR3 extends over 13 amino acids.

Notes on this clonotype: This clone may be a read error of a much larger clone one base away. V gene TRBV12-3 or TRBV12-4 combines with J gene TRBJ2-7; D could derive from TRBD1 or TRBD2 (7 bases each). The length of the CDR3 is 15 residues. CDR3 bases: TGTGCCAGCAGGGAGCGGGACAGTAGAAGTTACGGGCAGTACTTC. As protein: CASRERDSRSYGQYF.

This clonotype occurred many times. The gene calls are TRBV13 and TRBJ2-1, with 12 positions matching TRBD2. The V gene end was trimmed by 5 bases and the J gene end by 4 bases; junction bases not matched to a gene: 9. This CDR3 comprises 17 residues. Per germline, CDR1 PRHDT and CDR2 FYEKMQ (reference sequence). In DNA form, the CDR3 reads TGTGCCAGCAGCCTTAGACTAGCGGGAGAAGGGTACAATGAGCAGTTCTTC. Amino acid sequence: CASSLRLAGEGYNEQFF.

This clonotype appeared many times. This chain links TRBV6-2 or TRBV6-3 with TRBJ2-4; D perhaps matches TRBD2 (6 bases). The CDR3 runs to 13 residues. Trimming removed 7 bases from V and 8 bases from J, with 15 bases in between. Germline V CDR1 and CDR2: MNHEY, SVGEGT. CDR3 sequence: CASTGAGIDIQYF. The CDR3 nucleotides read TGTGCCAGCACCGGGGCGGGGATAGACATTCAGTACTTC.

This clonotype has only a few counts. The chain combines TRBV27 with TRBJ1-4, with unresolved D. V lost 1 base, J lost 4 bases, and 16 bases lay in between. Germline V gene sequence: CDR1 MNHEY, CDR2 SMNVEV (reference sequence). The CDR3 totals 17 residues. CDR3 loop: CASSLLSPGWGNEKLFF. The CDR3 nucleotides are TGTGCCAGCAGTTTATTAAGTCCGGGCTGGGGTAATGAAAAACTGTTTTTT. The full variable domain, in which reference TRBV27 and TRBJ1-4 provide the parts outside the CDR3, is EAQVTQNPRYLITVTGKKLTVTCSQNMNHEYMSWYRQDPGLGLRQIYYSMNVEVTDKGDVPEGYKVSRKEKRNFPLILESPSPNQTSLYFCASSLLSPGWGNEKLFFGSGTQLSVL.

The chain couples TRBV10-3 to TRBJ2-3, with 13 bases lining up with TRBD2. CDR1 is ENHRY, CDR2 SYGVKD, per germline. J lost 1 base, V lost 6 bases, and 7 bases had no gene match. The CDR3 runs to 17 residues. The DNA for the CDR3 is TGTGCCATCAGGCGGGGACTAGCGGGATCCGGCACAGATACGCAGTATTTT. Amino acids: CAIRRGLAGSGTDTQYF.

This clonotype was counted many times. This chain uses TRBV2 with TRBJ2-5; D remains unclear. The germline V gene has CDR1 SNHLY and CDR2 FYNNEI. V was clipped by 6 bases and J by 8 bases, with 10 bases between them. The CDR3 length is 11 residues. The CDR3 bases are TGTGCCAGCAGCCCCCAGAACACCCAGTACTTC. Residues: CASSPQNTQYF.

The chain's CDR3 is CASSPRDSGGIWPYEQYF. The CDR3 DNA follows: TGTGCCAGCAGCCCACGGGACAGTGGCGGAATATGGCCCTACGAGCAGTACTTC. V is TRBV3-1 and J is TRBJ2-7; 7 nucleotides line up with TRBD1. The trim removed 4 bases at V and 2 bases at J, leaving 17 bases unmatched. The germline gives CDR1 LGHDT, CDR2 YNNKEL (reference sequence). This CDR3 spans 18 amino acids.